This T cell receptor beta chain was obtained from a study of blood T cell repertoires in COVID-19. Overall study: The samples span acute and convalescent COVID-19 from the United States, Italy and Spain. T cells, B-cell-depleted T cells, or PBMCs provided the cDNA or gDNA that served as material.

Under the authors' procedure: Quantification of nucleated cells was approximated via reference gene primer amplification. The data were produced by immunoSEQ multiplex PCR, yet TCRdb's version contains in-frame clones alone and is incomplete. Clone size and the V and J calls come from that table; the DNA yielded D and trimming. This table holds 130,000 or so clones, approximately 85% found once. V trimming: 7 bases; J trimming: 4 bases; junction bases outside the gene matches: 7. Germline lookup yields CDR1 MNHEY and CDR2 SVGAGI. This CDR3 region has 15 residues. The rearrangement joins TRBV6-5 to TRBJ2-1; TRBD1 matches 10 bases. This receptor was identified in a human donor in a cohort sampled during active COVID-19. The sample taken for sequencing was peripheral blood. CDR3 nucleotides: TGTGCCAGCACCGGGACAGGGGCCGGTTACAATGAGCAGTTCTTC. This translates into CASTGTGAGYNEQFF.